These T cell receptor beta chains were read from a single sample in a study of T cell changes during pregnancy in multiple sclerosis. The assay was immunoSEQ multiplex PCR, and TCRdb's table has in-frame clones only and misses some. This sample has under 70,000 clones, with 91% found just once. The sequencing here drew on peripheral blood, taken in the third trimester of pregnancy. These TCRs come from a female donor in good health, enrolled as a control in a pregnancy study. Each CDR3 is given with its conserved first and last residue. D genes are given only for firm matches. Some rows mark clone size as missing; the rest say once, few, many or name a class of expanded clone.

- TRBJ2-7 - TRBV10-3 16 TGTGCCATCAGTGAGTTAAAAGTACAGGGGGGGAACGAGCAGTACTTC CAISELKVQGGNEQYF
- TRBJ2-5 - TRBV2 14 TGTGCCAGCAAGTCGGCGGGGTTGGGAGAGACCCAGTACTTC CASKSAGLGETQYF
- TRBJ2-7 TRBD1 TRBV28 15 TGTGCCAGCAGTTATACCGGGACAGGGGCCTACGAGCAGTACTTC CASSYTGTGAYEQYF
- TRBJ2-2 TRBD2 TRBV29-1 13 TGCAGTGGGGGGACTAGCGGGATCGGGGAGCTGTTTTTT CSGGTSGIGELFF
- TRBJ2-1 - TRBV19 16 TGTGCCAGTAGTATAGATCGGAGCGGCTCCTACAATGAGCAGTTCTTC CASSIDRSGSYNEQFF
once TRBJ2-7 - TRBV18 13 TGTGCCAGCTCACCACCGATAGGGGGCGAGCAGTACTTC CASSPPIGGEQYF
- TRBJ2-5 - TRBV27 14 TGTGCCAGCAGTTTTTGGACAAACCAAGAGACCCAGTACTTC CASSFWTNQETQYF
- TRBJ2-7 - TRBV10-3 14 TGTGCCATCAGTGATATGGGGGGATTATACGAGCAGTACTTC CAISDMGGLYEQYF
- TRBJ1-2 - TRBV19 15 TGTGCCAGTAGTATACGGGCAGGCTGGGAGTATGGCTACACCTTC CASSIRAGWEYGYTF
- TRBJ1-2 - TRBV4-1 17 TGCGCCAGCAGCCAAGCACAGGGAGCTGGACCTGACTATGGCTACACCTTC CASSQAQGAGPDYGYTF
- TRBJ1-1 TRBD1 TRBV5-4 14 TGTGCCAGCAGCGCGACAGGGGGTAGGACTGAAGCTTTCTTT CASSATGGRTEAFF
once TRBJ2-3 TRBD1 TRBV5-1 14 TGCGCCAGCAGCTTTGAGGGGGCAGTGGATACGCAGTATTTT CASSFEGAVDTQYF
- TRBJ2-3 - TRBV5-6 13 TGTGCCAGCAGCTTGGGCAGGGTTGATACGCAGTATTTT CASSLGRVDTQYF
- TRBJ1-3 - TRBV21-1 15 TGTGCCAGCAGCATCCCCCCAGGGGTTGGAAACACCATATATTTT CASSIPPGVGNTIYF
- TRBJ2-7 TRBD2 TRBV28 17 TGTGCCAGCAGGGCGGGGACTAGCGGGCGTCGGCTTTACGAGCAGTACTTC CASRAGTSGRRLYEQYF
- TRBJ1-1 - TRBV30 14 TGTGCCTGGAGTGTAGGTCCGGGGTACACTGAAGCTTTCTTT CAWSVGPGYTEAFF
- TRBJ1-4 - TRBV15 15 TGTGCCACCAGCAGAGACGGGGCAACTAATGAAAAACTGTTTTTT CATSRDGATNEKLFF
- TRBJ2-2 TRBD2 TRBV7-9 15 TGTGCCAGCTGGGAACGGGAGGGCCTCGTCGGGGAGCTGTTTTTT CASWEREGLVGELFF
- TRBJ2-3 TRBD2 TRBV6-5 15 TGTGCCAGCAGTTACGCGTCGGGGGGGAGAGATACGCAGTATTTT CASSYASGGRDTQYF
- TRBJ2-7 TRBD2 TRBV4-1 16 TGCGCCAGCAGCCAAGAGTTTAGCGGGGGAACCTACGAGCAGTACTTC CASSQEFSGGTYEQYF
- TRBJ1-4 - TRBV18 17 TGTGCCAGCTCACTTCTTATGACAGGCCCTCATAATGAAAAACTGTTTTTT CASSLLMTGPHNEKLFF
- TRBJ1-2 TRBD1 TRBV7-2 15 TGTGCCAGCAGTAGAGACAGGGTGGAGGCCTATGGCTACACCTTC CASSRDRVEAYGYTF
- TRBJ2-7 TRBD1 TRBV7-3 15 TGTGCCAGCAGCTTAGGGACAGAGTCCGCCTACGAGCAGTACTTC CASSLGTESAYEQYF
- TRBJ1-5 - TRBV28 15 TGTGCCAGCAGTTCCCTAGGGGGTAGCAATCAGCCCCAGCATTTT CASSSLGGSNQPQHF
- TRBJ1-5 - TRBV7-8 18 TGTGCCAGCAGCCCCTCACCTGGGGGGGCGCAGGGCAATCAGCCCCAGCATTTT CASSPSPGGAQGNQPQHF
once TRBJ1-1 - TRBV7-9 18 TGTGCCAGCAGCTTAGCTCCCCTCATCCGAACGGGGGACACTGAAGCTTTCTTT CASSLAPLIRTGDTEAFF
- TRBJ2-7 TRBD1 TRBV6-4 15 TGTGCCAGCGCTATGGACGGGACAGGAGCCTACGAGCAGTACTTC CASAMDGTGAYEQYF
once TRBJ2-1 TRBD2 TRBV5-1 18 TGCGCCAGCAGCTGGGCTAGCGGGAGCGCGGTCGAGGGGAATGAGCAGTTCTTC CASSWASGSAVEGNEQFF
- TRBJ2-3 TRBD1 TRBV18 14 TGTGCCAGCTCAACAGGGACAGTTCAAGATACGCAGTATTTT CASSTGTVQDTQYF
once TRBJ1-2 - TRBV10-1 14 TGCGCCAGCAGTGAGATGTGCGCGGGGGAGGGCTACACCTTC CASSEMCAGEGYTF
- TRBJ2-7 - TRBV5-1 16 TGCGCCAGCAGCTTTTCTTCCCGGGGTGCCCCCTACGAGCAGTACTTC CASSFSSRGAPYEQYF
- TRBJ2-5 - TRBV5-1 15 TGCGCCAGCAGCTTGGTCCCTGGAGCCCAAGAGACCCAGTACTTC CASSLVPGAQETQYF
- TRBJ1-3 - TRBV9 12 TGTGCCAGCAGCGTAGCCGGGGACACCATATATTTT CASSVAGDTIYF
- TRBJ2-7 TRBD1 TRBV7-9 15 TGTGCCAGCAGCTTAGAGCAGGGGGCTTTCTACGAGCAGTACTTC CASSLEQGAFYEQYF
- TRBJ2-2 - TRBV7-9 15 TGTGCCAGCAGCTCACCCGCAGGGGCCACCGGGGAGCTGTTTTTT CASSSPAGATGELFF
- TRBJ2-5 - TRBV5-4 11 TGTGCCAGCAGCTCACAAGAGACCCAGTACTTC CASSSQETQYF
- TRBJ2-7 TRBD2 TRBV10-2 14 TGCGCCAGCAGTGAGTCGGGAGGGAACTACGAGCAGTACTTC CASSESGGNYEQYF